Listed below are T cell receptor beta chains from one sample, sequenced in a study of cytomegalovirus exposure and HLA in healthy donors. Profiling relied on immunoSEQ multiplex PCR, and the TCRdb table lists in-frame clones only, not all of them. The sample has approximately 180,000 clones, around 80% seen once. Sample: PBMCs. The receptors were gathered from a woman aged 60 to 75 in good health and CMV-seropositive. The CDR3 runs from the conserved cysteine through the conserved F or W. The order of the fields is V gene, clone size, CDR3 length, D gene, J gene, CDR3 protein, CDR3 DNA. D genes are given only for firm matches. Size is stated for part of the rows, as once, few or many counts, or as a class when the clone is expanded.

V: TRBV5-1; size: -; length: 14; D: TRBD1; J: TRBJ2-5; CDR3: CASSFRGQQESQYF; DNA: TGCGCCAGCAGCTTTAGGGGACAGCAAGAGTCCCAGTACTTC
V: TRBV6-5; size: -; length: 15; D: -; J: TRBJ1-1; CDR3: CASSYRRGGLSEAFF; DNA: TGTGCCAGCAGTTACCGAAGGGGGGGGCTCTCTGAAGCTTTCTTT
V: TRBV27; size: few; length: 14; D: -; J: TRBJ2-7; CDR3: CASSASPPSREQYF; DNA: TGTGCCAGCAGTGCATCACCTCCTTCGAGGGAGCAGTACTTC
V: TRBV6-5; size: -; length: 15; D: -; J: TRBJ1-1; CDR3: CASSYSGALNTEAFF; DNA: TGTGCCAGCAGTTACAGTGGGGCGCTGAACACTGAAGCTTTCTTT
V: TRBV6-5; size: few; length: 13; D: TRBD1; J: TRBJ2-2; CDR3: CASSDRVSGELFF; DNA: TGTGCCAGCAGTGACAGGGTATCGGGGGAGCTGTTTTTT
V: TRBV5-1; size: -; length: 14; D: -; J: TRBJ1-1; CDR3: CASSPGDLDPEAFF; DNA: TGCGCCAGCAGCCCGGGAGATCTGGATCCTGAAGCTTTCTTT
V: TRBV6-6; size: -; length: 13; D: TRBD1; J: TRBJ2-3; CDR3: CASSGQGTDTQYF; DNA: TGTGCCAGCAGCGGACAGGGTACAGATACGCAGTATTTT
V: TRBV19; size: few; length: 15; D: TRBD2; J: TRBJ2-7; CDR3: CASSPYSGLSYEQYF; DNA: TGTGCCAGTAGTCCCTATAGCGGGCTCTCCTACGAGCAGTACTTC
V: TRBV7-3; size: -; length: 14; D: TRBD1; J: TRBJ1-2; CDR3: CASSPGQGQYGYTF; DNA: TGTGCCAGCAGCCCGGGACAGGGCCAATATGGCTACACCTTC
V: TRBV30; size: -; length: 12; D: -; J: TRBJ2-1; CDR3: CAWSRGTAEQFF; DNA: TGTGCCTGGAGTAGAGGGACTGCCGAGCAGTTCTTC
V: TRBV28; size: -; length: 14; D: -; J: TRBJ1-2; CDR3: CASSLPGVNYGYTF; DNA: TGTGCCAGCAGTTTGCCAGGGGTTAACTATGGCTACACCTTC
V: TRBV6-4; size: -; length: 16; D: -; J: TRBJ2-1; CDR3: CASSAQGLGSYNEQFF; DNA: TGTGCCAGCAGTGCGCAGGGCCTCGGCTCCTACAATGAGCAGTTCTTC
V: TRBV28; size: -; length: 14; D: TRBD1; J: TRBJ2-7; CDR3: CASSRDRVFYEQYF; DNA: TGTGCCAGCAGTCGGGACAGGGTTTTCTACGAGCAGTACTTC
V: TRBV7-2; size: -; length: 13; D: -; J: TRBJ2-5; CDR3: CASSPPRGETQYF; DNA: TGTGCCAGCAGCCCCCCCCGGGGGGAGACCCAGTACTTC
V: TRBV5-1; size: -; length: 15; D: TRBD2; J: TRBJ2-3; CDR3: CASSLWEGRTDTQYF; DNA: TGCGCCAGCAGCTTGTGGGAGGGTCGAACAGATACGCAGTATTTT
V: TRBV7-9; size: -; length: 15; D: -; J: TRBJ2-3; CDR3: CASSLATTSTDTQYF; DNA: TGTGCCAGCAGCTTAGCCACGACTAGCACAGATACGCAGTATTTT
V: TRBV29-1; size: once; length: 14; D: TRBD2; J: TRBJ2-1; CDR3: CSVVGLAGVNEQFF; DNA: TGCAGCGTTGTTGGTCTAGCGGGTGTTAATGAGCAGTTCTTC
V: TRBV11-3; size: -; length: 17; D: TRBD2; J: TRBJ2-6; CDR3: CASSPTSGRAGANVLTF; DNA: TGTGCCAGCAGTCCTACTAGCGGGAGGGCTGGGGCCAACGTCCTGACTTTC
V: TRBV6-5; size: few; length: 16; D: -; J: TRBJ2-7; CDR3: CASSFRGASGRYEQYF; DNA: TGTGCCAGCAGTTTTAGGGGGGCTAGCGGCCGCTACGAGCAGTACTTC
V: TRBV5-4; size: -; length: 16; D: TRBD2; J: TRBJ2-5; CDR3: CASSLGGTSFSETQYF; DNA: TGTGCCAGCAGCTTGGGAGGGACTAGCTTCTCAGAGACCCAGTACTTC
V: TRBV30; size: -; length: 17; D: -; J: TRBJ1-6; CDR3: CAWKIKQGLSYNSPLHF; DNA: TGTGCCTGGAAGATAAAACAGGGTTTGTCCTATAATTCACCCCTCCACTTT
V: TRBV13; size: -; length: 14; D: -; J: TRBJ2-7; CDR3: CASSLGGRLVEQYF; DNA: TGTGCCAGCAGCTTAGGAGGGAGGCTGGTCGAGCAGTACTTC
V: TRBV28; size: -; length: 14; D: TRBD1; J: TRBJ1-2; CDR3: CASSPGQGADGYTF; DNA: TGTGCCAGCAGTCCGGGACAGGGGGCGGATGGCTACACCTTC
V: TRBV28; size: -; length: 12; D: TRBD1; J: TRBJ1-5; CDR3: CASTGQGQPQHF; DNA: TGTGCCAGCACCGGACAGGGTCAGCCCCAGCATTTT
V: TRBV27; size: -; length: 20; D: TRBD1; J: TRBJ2-3; CDR3: CASSFSFRDRGRESTDTQYF; DNA: TGTGCCAGCAGTTTTAGCTTCCGGGACAGGGGGCGGGAGAGCACAGATACGCAGTATTTT
V: TRBV6-6; size: -; length: 16; D: -; J: TRBJ1-1; CDR3: CASSYSQGRGNTEAFF; DNA: TGTGCCAGCAGTTACTCGCAGGGGAGGGGGAACACTGAAGCTTTCTTT
V: TRBV28; size: -; length: 13; D: -; J: TRBJ2-5; CDR3: CASNNNWGETQYF; DNA: TGTGCCAGCAATAACAATTGGGGCGAGACCCAGTACTTC
V: TRBV25-1; size: few; length: 15; D: -; J: TRBJ2-5; CDR3: CASSVPAQPQETQYF; DNA: TGTGCCAGCAGTGTTCCTGCACAGCCACAAGAGACCCAGTACTTC
V: TRBV5-1; size: -; length: 15; D: -; J: TRBJ2-6; CDR3: CASGLGSSGANVLTF; DNA: TGCGCCAGTGGTCTAGGTTCCTCTGGGGCCAACGTCCTGACTTTC
V: TRBV30; size: few; length: 13; D: TRBD2; J: TRBJ2-1; CDR3: CAWSLLAGNEQFF; DNA: TGTGCCTGGAGCCTACTAGCGGGTAATGAGCAGTTCTTC
V: TRBV28; size: -; length: 15; D: -; J: TRBJ2-1; CDR3: CASSFRQGTLGEQFF; DNA: TGTGCCAGCAGTTTCCGCCAAGGGACTCTCGGTGAGCAGTTCTTC
V: TRBV28; size: -; length: 14; D: TRBD2; J: TRBJ2-2; CDR3: CAAGTSGKTGELFF; DNA: TGTGCCGCAGGGACTAGCGGAAAGACCGGGGAGCTGTTTTTT
V: TRBV6-5; size: -; length: 15; D: TRBD1; J: TRBJ1-4; CDR3: CASSSGQATNEKLFF; DNA: TGTGCCAGCAGTTCGGGACAGGCAACTAATGAAAAACTGTTTTTT
V: TRBV18; size: -; length: 15; D: -; J: TRBJ2-2; CDR3: CASSPRRLEGGELFF; DNA: TGTGCCAGCTCACCACGGCGGCTAGAGGGCGGGGAGCTGTTTTTT
V: TRBV18; size: -; length: 14; D: -; J: TRBJ2-7; CDR3: CASSPETVFYEQYF; DNA: TGTGCCAGCTCCCCGGAGACAGTTTTTTACGAGCAGTACTTC
V: TRBV10-3; size: -; length: 15; D: -; J: TRBJ2-7; CDR3: CAIHQEIRDNYEQYF; DNA: TGTGCCATCCACCAAGAGATCCGGGACAACTACGAGCAGTACTTC
V: TRBV19; size: -; length: 14; D: TRBD1; J: TRBJ2-5; CDR3: CASSIAGTGGTQYF; DNA: TGTGCCAGTAGTATCGCGGGGACAGGGGGAACCCAGTACTTC
V: TRBV30; size: -; length: 13; D: TRBD2; J: TRBJ2-2; CDR3: CAWKRGGTGELFF; DNA: TGTGCCTGGAAGCGGGGGGGCACCGGGGAGCTGTTTTTT
V: TRBV7-3; size: once; length: 16; D: -; J: TRBJ2-3; CDR3: CASSLGGGAAADTQYF; DNA: TGTGCCAGCAGCTTAGGTGGGGGGGCGGCGGCAGATACGCAGTATTTT